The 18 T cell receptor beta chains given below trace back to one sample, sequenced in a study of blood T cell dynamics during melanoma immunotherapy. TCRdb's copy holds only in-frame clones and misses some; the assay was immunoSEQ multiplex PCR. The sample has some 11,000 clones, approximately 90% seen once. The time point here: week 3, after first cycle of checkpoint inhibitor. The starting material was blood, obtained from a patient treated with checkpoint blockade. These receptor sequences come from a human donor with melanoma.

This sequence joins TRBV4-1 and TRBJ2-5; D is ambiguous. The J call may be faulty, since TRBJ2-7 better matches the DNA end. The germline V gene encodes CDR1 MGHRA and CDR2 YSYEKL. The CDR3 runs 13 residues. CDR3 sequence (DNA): TGCGCCAGCAGCCAAGTTGGGCACTACGAGCAGTACTTC. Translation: CASSQVGHYEQYF.

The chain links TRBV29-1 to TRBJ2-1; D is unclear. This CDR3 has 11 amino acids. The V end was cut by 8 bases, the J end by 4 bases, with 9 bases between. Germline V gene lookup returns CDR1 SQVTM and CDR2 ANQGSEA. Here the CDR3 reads CSSGLYNEQFF. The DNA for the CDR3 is TGCAGCTCCGGGTTGTACAATGAGCAGTTCTTC.

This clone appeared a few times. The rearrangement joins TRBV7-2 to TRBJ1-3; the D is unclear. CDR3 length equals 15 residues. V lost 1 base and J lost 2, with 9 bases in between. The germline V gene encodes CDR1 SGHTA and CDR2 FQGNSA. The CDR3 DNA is TGTGCCAGCAGCTTAGATGTACGTGCTGGAAACACCATATATTTT. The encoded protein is CASSLDVRAGNTIYF.

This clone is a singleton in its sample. CDR3 protein: CASKTTGLLSGNTIYF. The CDR3 region has the DNA TGTGCCAGCAAAACAACAGGATTACTCTCTGGAAACACCATATATTTT. The genes are TRBV6-6 and TRBJ1-3; the D gene is possibly TRBD1 (5 bases). The CDR3 extends over 16 amino acids. Deletions cut 7 bases from V and 0 bases from J, with 16 bases between. The germline V gene has CDR1 MNHNY and CDR2 SVGAGI (reference sequence).

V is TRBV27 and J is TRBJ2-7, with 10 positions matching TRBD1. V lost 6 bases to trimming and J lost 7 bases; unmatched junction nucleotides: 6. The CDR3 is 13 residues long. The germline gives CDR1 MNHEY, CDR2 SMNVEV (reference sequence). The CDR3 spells CASSQRTGGEQYF. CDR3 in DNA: TGTGCCAGCAGCCAACGGACAGGGGGGGAGCAGTACTTC.

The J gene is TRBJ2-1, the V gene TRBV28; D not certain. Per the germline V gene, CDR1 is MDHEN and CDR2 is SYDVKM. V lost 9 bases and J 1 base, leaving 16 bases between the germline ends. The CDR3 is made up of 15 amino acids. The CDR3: CASCSTAPSYNEQFF. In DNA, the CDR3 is TGTGCCAGTTGTTCGACCGCGCCTTCCTACAATGAGCAGTTCTTC.

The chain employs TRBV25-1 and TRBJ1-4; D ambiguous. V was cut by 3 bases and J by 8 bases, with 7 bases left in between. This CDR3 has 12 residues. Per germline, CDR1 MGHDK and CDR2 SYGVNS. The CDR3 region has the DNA TGTGCCAGCAGTGATACTCGGGAAAAACTGTTTTTT. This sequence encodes CASSDTREKLFF. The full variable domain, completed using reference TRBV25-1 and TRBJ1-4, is EADIYQTPRYLVIGTGKKITLECSQTMGHDKMYWYQQDPGMELHLIHYSYGVNSTEKGDLSSESTVSRIRTEHFPLTLESARPSHTSQYLCASSDTREKLFFGSGTQLSVL.

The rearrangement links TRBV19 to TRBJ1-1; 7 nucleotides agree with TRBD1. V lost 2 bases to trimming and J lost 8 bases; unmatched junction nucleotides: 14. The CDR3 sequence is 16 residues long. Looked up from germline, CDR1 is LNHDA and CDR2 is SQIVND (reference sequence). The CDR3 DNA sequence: TGTGCCAGTAGTATAAGGGGGGAGGGGGCTGGATCAGAAGCTTTCTTT. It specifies CASSIRGEGAGSEAFF.

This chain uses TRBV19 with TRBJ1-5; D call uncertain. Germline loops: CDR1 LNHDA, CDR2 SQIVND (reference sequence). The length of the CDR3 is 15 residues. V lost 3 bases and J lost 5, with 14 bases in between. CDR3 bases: TGTGCCAGTAGTATGATCCGGGCCCGGGATCAGCCCCAGCATTTT. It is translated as CASSMIRARDQPQHF.

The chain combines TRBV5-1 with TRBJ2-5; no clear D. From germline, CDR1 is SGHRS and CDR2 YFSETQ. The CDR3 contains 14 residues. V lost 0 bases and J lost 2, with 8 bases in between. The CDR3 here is CASSLALGQETQYF. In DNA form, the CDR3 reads TGCGCCAGCAGCTTGGCCCTGGGGCAAGAGACCCAGTACTTC.

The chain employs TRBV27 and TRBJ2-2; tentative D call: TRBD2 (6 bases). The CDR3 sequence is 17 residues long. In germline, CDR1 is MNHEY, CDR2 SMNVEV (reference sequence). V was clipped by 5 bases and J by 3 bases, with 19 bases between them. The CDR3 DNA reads TGTGCCAGCAGTCCCGAGCCCCTAGCGCTTCACACCGGGGAGCTGTTTTTT. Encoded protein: CASSPEPLALHTGELFF.

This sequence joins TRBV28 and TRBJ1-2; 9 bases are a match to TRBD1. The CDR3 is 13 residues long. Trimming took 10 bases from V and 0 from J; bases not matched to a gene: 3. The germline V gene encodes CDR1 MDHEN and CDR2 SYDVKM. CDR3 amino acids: CAIGTGTNYGYTF. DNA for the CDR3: TGTGCCATCGGGACAGGGACTAACTATGGCTACACCTTC.

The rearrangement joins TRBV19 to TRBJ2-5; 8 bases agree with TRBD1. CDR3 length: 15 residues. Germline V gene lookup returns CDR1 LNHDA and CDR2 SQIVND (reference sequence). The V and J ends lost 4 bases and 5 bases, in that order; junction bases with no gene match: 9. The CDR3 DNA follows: TGTGCCAGTAGTAGATCAGGACAGGGTAGGGAGACCCAGTACTTC. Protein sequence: CASSRSGQGRETQYF.

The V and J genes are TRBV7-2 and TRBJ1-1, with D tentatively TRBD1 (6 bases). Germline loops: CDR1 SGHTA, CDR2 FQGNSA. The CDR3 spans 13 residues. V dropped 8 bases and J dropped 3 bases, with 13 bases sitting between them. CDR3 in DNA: TGTGCCAGCGGAAAACAGGGAGACACTGAAGCTTTCTTT. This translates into CASGKQGDTEAFF.

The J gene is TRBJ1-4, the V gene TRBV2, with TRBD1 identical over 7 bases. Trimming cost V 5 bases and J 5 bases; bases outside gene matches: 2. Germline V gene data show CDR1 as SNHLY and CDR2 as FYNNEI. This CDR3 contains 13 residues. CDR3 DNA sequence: TGTGCCAGCAGTTGGGGACAGAATGAAAAACTGTTTTTT. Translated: CASSWGQNEKLFF.

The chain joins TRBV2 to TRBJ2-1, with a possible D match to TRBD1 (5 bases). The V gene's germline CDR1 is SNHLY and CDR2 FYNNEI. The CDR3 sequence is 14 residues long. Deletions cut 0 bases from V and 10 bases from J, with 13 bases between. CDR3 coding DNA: TGTGCCAGCAGTGAAGCGCTTCGGGCAGGGGAGCAGTTCTTC. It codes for CASSEALRAGEQFF.

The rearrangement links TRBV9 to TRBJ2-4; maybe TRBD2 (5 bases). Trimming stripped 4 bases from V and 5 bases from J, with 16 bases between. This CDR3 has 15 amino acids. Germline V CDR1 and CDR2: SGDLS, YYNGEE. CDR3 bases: TGTGCCAGCAGCCCAGGTGCGCCCGGGGAAAACATTCAGTACTTC. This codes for CASSPGAPGENIQYF.

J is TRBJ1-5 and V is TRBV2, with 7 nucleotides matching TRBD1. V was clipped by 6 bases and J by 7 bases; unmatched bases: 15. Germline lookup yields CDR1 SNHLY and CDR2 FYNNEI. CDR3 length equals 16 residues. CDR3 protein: CASRVRTQGVGQPQHF. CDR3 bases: TGTGCCAGCAGGGTCCGGACCCAGGGGGTCGGCCAGCCCCAGCATTTT.